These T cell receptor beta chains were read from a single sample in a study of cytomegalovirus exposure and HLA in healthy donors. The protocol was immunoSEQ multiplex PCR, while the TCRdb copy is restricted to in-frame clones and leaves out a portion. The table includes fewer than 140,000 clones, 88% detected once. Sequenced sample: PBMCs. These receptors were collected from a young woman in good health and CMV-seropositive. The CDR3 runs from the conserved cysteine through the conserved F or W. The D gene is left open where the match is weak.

CASSFRLGSTDTQYF,-,TRBJ2-3,TRBV6-1
CASSLVSGQGPTDTQYF,TRBD1,TRBJ2-3,TRBV7-6
CASSYAAEAGYTF,-,TRBJ1-2,TRBV6-6
CASSASTGGNNEQYF,TRBD1,TRBJ2-7,TRBV19
CASSKNLADRDSGNTIYF,TRBD1,TRBJ1-3,TRBV4-3
CASSPTQGGETQYF,-,TRBJ2-5,TRBV18
CSVSPKGFTGRNTEAFF,-,TRBJ1-1,TRBV29-1
CASSLVGGENSYNEQFF,-,TRBJ2-1,TRBV7-8
CASSLDERDYEETQYF,TRBD2,TRBJ2-5,TRBV11-2
CASSAPTVYNSPLHF,-,TRBJ1-6,TRBV19
CASSLRQVNTEAFF,-,TRBJ1-1,TRBV4-1
CASSFQRGYNEQFF,TRBD2,TRBJ2-1,TRBV5-1
CASSRDRGITQPQHF,TRBD1,TRBJ1-5,TRBV28
CASSIDGFSSYNSPLHF,-,TRBJ1-6,TRBV19
CASSANDRLNTEAFF,-,TRBJ1-1,TRBV6-5
CASSEAGTYPSTDTQYF,-,TRBJ2-3,TRBV2
CASSLRGSEQFF,-,TRBJ2-1,TRBV7-2
CASSQDPPGIGDTQYF,-,TRBJ2-3,TRBV4-1
CASSIRAGGADTQYF,TRBD2,TRBJ2-3,TRBV19
CASSLGQNRGNSYEQYF,TRBD1,TRBJ2-7,TRBV5-1
CASSIQVYNSPLHF,-,TRBJ1-6,TRBV19
CASSILATDTQYF,-,TRBJ2-3,TRBV2
CASSLVESSYNEQFF,-,TRBJ2-1,TRBV7-2
CASSESFRGSASTDTQYF,-,TRBJ2-3,TRBV10-1
CASSVRQIQETQYF,-,TRBJ2-5,TRBV27
CASSQVPGSGETQYF,-,TRBJ2-5,TRBV4-1
CASEFEHARAGAHEQYF,-,TRBJ2-7,TRBV2
CASSFRDYEQYF,-,TRBJ2-7,TRBV11-2
CASRPDAPGGGYTF,-,TRBJ1-2,TRBV7-9
CASGGGVGSNQPQHF,-,TRBJ1-5,TRBV19
CASGPRTSGGYNEQFF,TRBD2,TRBJ2-1,TRBV12-5
CASQGGQPQHF,TRBD1,TRBJ1-5,TRBV5-8
CASSHPGQGITEAFF,TRBD1,TRBJ1-1,TRBV4-1
CASSPGQGYSYNEQFF,TRBD1,TRBJ2-1,TRBV7-2
CASSLLAGIGGKNIQYF,TRBD2,TRBJ2-4,TRBV5-1
CASSMTAGYGYTF,-,TRBJ1-2,TRBV6-5
CASRDRDLYEQYF,TRBD1,TRBJ2-7,TRBV6-6
CASSPGQGSNQPQHF,-,TRBJ1-5,TRBV7-9
CASSGGGGELFF,-,TRBJ2-2,TRBV25-1
CASSYPYEQYF,-,TRBJ2-7,TRBV6-5
CASSWTRSYGYTF,-,TRBJ1-2,TRBV28
CASSVGLAAQDTQYF,TRBD2,TRBJ2-3,TRBV9
CASSLDRGAAGELFF,-,TRBJ2-2,TRBV7-2
CASTAGPNEQFF,-,TRBJ2-1,TRBV27
CASSLYGGNNSPLHF,-,TRBJ1-6,TRBV28
CASSETGAAGELFF,TRBD1,TRBJ2-2,TRBV6-4
CASSSGYNEQFF,-,TRBJ2-1,TRBV5-1
CASSYRDRTNYGYTF,TRBD1,TRBJ1-2,TRBV6-5
CASSLIRDRNYGYTF,TRBD1,TRBJ1-2,TRBV7-9